A single sample is the source of the 29 T cell receptor beta chains below, sequenced in a study of blood T cell repertoires in COVID-19. Assay: immunoSEQ multiplex PCR; the TCRdb copy retains only in-frame clones and omits some. The sample lists roughly 86,000 clones; around four fifths were seen once. The specimen sequenced was peripheral blood. The receptors stem from a man between 45 and 60 years old with acute or convalescent COVID-19.

The rearrangement joins TRBV25-1 to TRBJ2-5, with 8 positions matching TRBD1. The CDR3 contains 14 residues. Germline lookup yields CDR1 MGHDK and CDR2 SYGVNS. The V gene end was trimmed by 6 bases and the J gene end by 1 base; junction bases not matched to a gene: 4. CDR3 DNA sequence: TGTGCCAGCAGCCTTACAGGGGGCCAAGAGACCCAGTACTTC. Encoded protein: CASSLTGGQETQYF.

The chain combines TRBV7-2 with TRBJ1-2, with TRBD1 as a possible D gene (6 bases). In germline, CDR1 is SGHTA, CDR2 FQGNSA. V lost 5 bases to trimming and J lost 6 bases, with 13 bases between them. This CDR3 comprises 13 residues. The CDR3 spells CASSMTRTDGYTF. The CDR3 bases are TGTGCCAGCAGCATGACGAGGACAGATGGCTACACCTTC.

This chain links TRBV10-3 with TRBJ1-1; 7 positions match TRBD1. Germline V gives CDR1 ENHRY, CDR2 SYGVKD. V dropped 6 bases and J dropped 4; count of bases not matched to a gene: 5. This CDR3 spans 13 amino acids. In DNA, the CDR3 is TGTGCCATCAGGACAGGGCTGAGCACTGAAGCTTTCTTT. Its translation is CAIRTGLSTEAFF.

This chain connects TRBV29-1 to TRBJ1-3, with TRBD1 identical over 9 bases. The germline CDR1 and CDR2 sequences are SQVTM and ANQGSEA. The CDR3 spans 12 residues. V lost 6 bases and J lost 7; bases outside the gene matches: 4. The CDR3 region has the DNA TGCAGCGTCCGGACAGGGGTCAACACCATATATTTT. Translated, it gives CSVRTGVNTIYF. Together with reference TRBV29-1 and TRBJ1-3, the CDR3 gives the full variable domain: SAVISQKPSRDICQRGTSLTIQCQVDSQVTMMFWYRQQPGQSLTLIATANQGSEATYESGFVIDKFPISRPNLTFSTLTVSNMSPEDSSIYLCSVRTGVNTIYFGEGSWLTVV.

This clone occurred once. J is TRBJ2-7 and V is TRBV28; TRBD1 matches at 10 bases. There are 15 residues in the CDR3. The germline V gene encodes CDR1 MDHEN and CDR2 SYDVKM. The J segment lost 3 bases and the V segment lost 4 bases, leaving 6 bases of the junction unmatched. DNA of the CDR3: TGTGCCAGCAGTTCGACGGGACAGGGGTACTACGAGCAGTACTTC. Its translation: CASSSTGQGYYEQYF.

V is TRBV6-5 and J is TRBJ2-3; possibly TRBD1 for D (6 bases). The CDR3 totals 12 residues. The V gene's germline CDR1 is MNHEY and CDR2 SVGAGI. Trimming shortened V by 5 bases and J by 8 bases, and 11 bases separated the two germline ends. CDR3 sequence reads: CASSRGFGTQYF. For the CDR3, the DNA is TGTGCCAGCAGTAGGGGGTTTGGTACGCAGTATTTT.

The chain recombines TRBV18 with TRBJ2-3, with 7 bases fitting TRBD1. CDR3 length equals 14 residues. Germline trimming cut 3 bases from V and 2 bases from J; bases unmatched to any gene: 2. Germline CDR1 KGHSH, CDR2 LQKENI. CDR3: CASSPTGPTDTQYF. The CDR3 bases are TGTGCCAGCTCACCGACAGGGCCCACAGATACGCAGTATTTT.

J is TRBJ2-3 and V is TRBV5-1; the match to TRBD2 covers 10 bases. CDR1 and CDR2 from the germline V gene are SGHRS and YFSETQ. J gave up 6 bases and V 1 base, and 2 bases lay outside the gene matches. This CDR3 has 14 residues. The CDR3 reads CASSLSGGVDTQYF. The CDR3 nucleotides read TGCGCCAGCAGCTTGAGCGGGGGGGTCGATACGCAGTATTTT.

The chain combines TRBV7-6 with TRBJ1-2, with 7 bases fitting TRBD1. Germline V gene sequence: CDR1 SGHVS, CDR2 FNYEAQ. CDR3 length equals 15 residues. With V trimmed by 5 bases and J by 3 bases, 9 bases remained unmatched. The CDR3 protein is CASSPGTDRYYGYTF. CDR3 in DNA: TGTGCCAGCAGCCCCGGGACAGACCGATACTATGGCTACACCTTC.

This sequence joins TRBV4-3 and TRBJ2-3, with D perhaps matching TRBD2 (5 bases). With 0 bases removed from V and 1 base from J, the gap between germline ends came to 11 bases. Germline V CDR1 and CDR2: LGHNA, YSLEER. This CDR3 has 16 amino acids. CDR3 sequence (DNA): TGCGCCAGCAGCCAAGATCCGACGCGGGGCACAGATACGCAGTATTTT. It translates to CASSQDPTRGTDTQYF.

This sequence joins TRBV24-1 and TRBJ2-6, with 9 nucleotides matching TRBD1. Germline loops: CDR1 KGHDR, CDR2 SFDVKD. J gave up 1 base and V 0 bases, and 3 bases lay outside the gene matches. The CDR3 extends over 18 amino acids. CDR3 in DNA: TGTGCCACCAGTGATTTGCCGGGACAGGGTTCTGGGGCCAACGTCCTGACTTTC. Translating gives CATSDLPGQGSGANVLTF.

V usage is TRBV5-4 and J usage is TRBJ2-5, with TRBD1 matching 8 bases. Germline V CDR1 and CDR2: SGHNT, YYREEE (reference sequence). The CDR3 loop spans 13 amino acids. Trimming cost V 5 bases and J 3 bases; bases outside gene matches: 3. The CDR3 DNA reads TGTGCCAGCAGAAAACAGGGGGAAGAGACCCAGTACTTC. It yields the protein CASRKQGEETQYF.

This clone was counted only a few times. The chain links TRBV7-9 to TRBJ1-2, with TRBD1 matching over 8 bases. In germline, CDR1 is SEHNR, CDR2 FQNEAQ (reference sequence). J lost 8 bases, V lost 5 bases, and 7 bases had no gene match. There are 13 residues in the CDR3. CDR3 DNA: TGTGCCAGCAGCCTCGGACAGGGAGAAGGCTACACCTTC. Amino acid sequence: CASSLGQGEGYTF.

The chain recombines TRBV10-3 with TRBJ2-3; TRBD2 matches 13 bases. This CDR3 region has 19 residues. Trimming cost V 10 bases and J 1 base; bases outside gene matches: 17. Germline-derived CDR1 and CDR2 are ENHRY and SYGVKD. CDR3 amino acids: CASSSGTSGTPLGTDTQYF. The CDR3 DNA is TGTGCCAGTTCATCCGGGACTAGCGGGACCCCTCTTGGCACAGATACGCAGTATTTT.

This clone has just one count. The chain is built from TRBV9 and TRBJ1-1; tentatively, D is TRBD1 (5 bases). The CDR3 covers 15 residues. V gave up 4 bases and J gave up 4 bases, with 17 bases separating them. CDR1 is SGDLS, CDR2 YYNGEE, per germline. DNA of the CDR3: TGTGCCAGCAGCAGAGAGGTGGGCGGGGGCACTGAAGCTTTCTTT. This gives the protein CASSREVGGGTEAFF.

This clone was seen a single time. The chain couples TRBV6-1 to TRBJ1-5, with 8 bases identical to TRBD1. Per germline, CDR1 MNHNS and CDR2 SASEGT. The CDR3 is 19 residues long. V lost 1 base, J lost 5 bases, and 16 bases stayed unmatched. CDR3 DNA: TGTGCCAGCAGTGAAGGACTGCCCAGGACAGGGTTTCTTGATCAGCCCCAGCATTTT. Amino acids: CASSEGLPRTGFLDQPQHF.

The chain combines TRBV4-3 with TRBJ1-1, with 9 bases that match TRBD1. CDR1 is LGHNA, CDR2 YSLEER, per germline. V lost 3 bases and J lost 1; bases outside the gene matches: 6. CDR3 length: 16 amino acids. As DNA, the CDR3 is TGCGCCAGCAGCCAGGGGACAGGGTACTGGAACACTGAAGCTTTCTTT. As protein: CASSQGTGYWNTEAFF.

The V and J genes are TRBV2 and TRBJ1-4; weak D call: TRBD1 (6 bases). The CDR3 runs 12 residues. Trimming removed 11 bases at V and 5 bases at J, with 12 bases between. CDR1 and CDR2 (germline): SNHLY, FYNNEI. Here the CDR3 DNA reads TGTGCCGGCGGGGGCGACAATGAAAAACTGTTTTTT. It codes for CAGGGDNEKLFF. Looking up the rest from reference TRBV2 and TRBJ1-4 gives the full variable domain: EPEVTQTPSHQVTQMGQEVILRCVPISNHLYFYWYRQILGQKVEFLVSFYNNEISEKSEIFDDQFSVERPDGSNFTLKIRSTKLEDSAMYFCAGGGDNEKLFFGSGTQLSVL.

The rearrangement links TRBV7-9 to TRBJ2-5; 7 nucleotides match TRBD1. The CDR3 has 13 residues. Germline-derived CDR1 and CDR2 are SEHNR and FQNEAQ (reference sequence). V lost 6 bases, J lost 2 bases, and 3 bases stayed unmatched. The CDR3 spells CASSRTGQETQYF. CDR3 nucleotide sequence: TGTGCCAGCAGTCGGACAGGACAAGAGACCCAGTACTTC.

The rearrangement links TRBV5-1 to TRBJ2-5, with D perhaps TRBD2 (5 bases). CDR1 is SGHRS and CDR2 is YFSETQ in the germline V gene. The length of the CDR3 is 14 residues. Trimming stripped 1 base from V and 2 bases from J, with 9 bases between. The CDR3, as DNA: TGCGCCAGCAGCTTGTTGAGCGGACAAGAGACCCAGTACTTC. Translation gives CASSLLSGQETQYF.

The chain employs TRBV3-1 (or the pseudogene TRBV3-2) and TRBJ2-7, with 10 bases identical to TRBD1. Germline values: CDR1 LGHDT, CDR2 YNNKEL (reference sequence). V lost 5 bases to trimming and J lost 6 bases; unmatched junction nucleotides: 7. The CDR3 length is 14 residues. The CDR3 DNA follows: TGTGCCAGCAGCAACTCCGGACAGGGGGTCGAGCAGTACTTC. Its protein is CASSNSGQGVEQYF.

The chain carries TRBV18 and TRBJ1-4; TRBD1 agrees at 10 bases. This CDR3 is built from 18 residues. The germline V gene encodes CDR1 KGHSH and CDR2 LQKENI. Germline trimming cut 0 bases from V and 0 bases from J; bases unmatched to any gene: 4. As DNA, the CDR3 is TGTGCCAGCTCACCACCGACAGGGGGCCTGGCAACTAATGAAAAACTGTTTTTT. Amino acids: CASSPPTGGLATNEKLFF. The entire variable domain, with the rest obtained from reference TRBV18 and TRBJ1-4, is as follows: NAGVMQNPRHLVRRRGQEARLRCSPMKGHSHVYWYRQLPEEGLKFMVYLQKENIIDESGMPKERFSAEFPKEGPSILRIQQVVRGDSAAYFCASSPPTGGLATNEKLFFGSGTQLSVL.

The rearrangement joins TRBV2 to TRBJ2-2; maybe TRBD2 (7 bases). V was clipped by 1 base and J by 6 bases, with 12 bases between them. This CDR3 has 15 amino acids. Germline loops: CDR1 SNHLY, CDR2 FYNNEI. This chain's CDR3 is CASSEGAGAAGELFF. In DNA, the CDR3 is TGTGCCAGCAGTGAAGGGGCGGGGGCAGCCGGGGAGCTGTTTTTT.

Remarks on this clone: At one end the junction does not follow the germline gene, possibly because of a read error. The rearrangement joins TRBV4-2 to TRBJ2-7; 11 bases map to TRBD2. The CDR3 loop spans 23 amino acids. The germline CDR1 and CDR2 sequences are LGHNA and YNFKEQ. CDR3 protein: CASSQDTIRSGTSGTQRAYEQYF. The CDR3 DNA is TGTGCCAGCAGTCAAGATACAATTCGGTCCGGGACTAGCGGAACTCAACGGGCCTACGAGCAGTACTTC.

V usage is TRBV4-3 and J usage is TRBJ2-3, with 9 bases aligning to TRBD1. Germline V gene lookup returns CDR1 LGHNA and CDR2 YSLEER. The CDR3 spans 20 residues. Trimming at V came to 0 bases and at J to 6 bases, leaving 19 bases not matched to a gene. This CDR3 reads CASSQDIGGLRTGVHDTQYF. CDR3 sequence (DNA): TGCGCCAGCAGCCAAGATATAGGGGGTCTAAGGACAGGGGTACACGATACGCAGTATTTT.

This sequence joins TRBV27 and TRBJ1-2; 8 bases align to TRBD1. Germline lookup yields CDR1 MNHEY and CDR2 SMNVEV (reference sequence). With V trimmed by 0 bases and J by 7 bases, 13 bases remained unmatched. The CDR3 loop spans 17 amino acids. In nucleotides, the CDR3 is TGTGCCAGCAGTTTATCGTGGGCAGGGGGCGAAGTTGGTGGCTACACCTTC. Protein: CASSLSWAGGEVGGYTF.

This clone was observed a few times. The chain links TRBV10-2 to TRBJ2-1, with 9 positions matching TRBD2. CDR1 WSHSY and CDR2 SAAADI come from the germline V gene. The trim removed 1 base at V and 9 bases at J, leaving 13 bases unmatched. The CDR3 is 17 amino acids. The CDR3, as DNA: TGCGCCAGCAGTGAGTGGGGACGTGGTAGCGGGAGTGGTGAGCAGTTCTTC. Its translation: CASSEWGRGSGSGEQFF.

As concerns this clone: Other DNA sequences of this sample code for an identical CDR3. The chain recombines TRBV2 with TRBJ2-5; the match to TRBD2 covers 14 bases. The CDR3 length is 14 residues. Germline CDR1 is SNHLY and CDR2 is FYNNEI. Trimming at V came to 6 bases and at J to 4 bases, leaving 1 base not matched to a gene. The CDR3 bases are TGTGCCAGCAGAGGGACTAGCGGGGGAGAGACCCAGTACTTC. Its protein is CASRGTSGGETQYF.

The chain carries TRBV5-1 and TRBJ1-1; no definite D call. V shed 0 bases and J shed 1 base, with 7 bases lying between them. The germline gives CDR1 SGHRS, CDR2 YFSETQ. CDR3 size: 14 residues. The DNA for the CDR3 is TGCGCCAGCAGCTTGGCCGGGTCGAACACTGAAGCTTTCTTT. Amino acids: CASSLAGSNTEAFF. The entire variable domain, with the rest obtained from reference TRBV5-1 and TRBJ1-1, is as follows: KAGVTQTPRYLIKTRGQQVTLSCSPISGHRSVSWYQQTPGQGLQFLFEYFSETQRNKGNFPGRFSGRQFSNSRSEMNVSTLELGDSALYLCASSLAGSNTEAFFGQGTRLTVV.